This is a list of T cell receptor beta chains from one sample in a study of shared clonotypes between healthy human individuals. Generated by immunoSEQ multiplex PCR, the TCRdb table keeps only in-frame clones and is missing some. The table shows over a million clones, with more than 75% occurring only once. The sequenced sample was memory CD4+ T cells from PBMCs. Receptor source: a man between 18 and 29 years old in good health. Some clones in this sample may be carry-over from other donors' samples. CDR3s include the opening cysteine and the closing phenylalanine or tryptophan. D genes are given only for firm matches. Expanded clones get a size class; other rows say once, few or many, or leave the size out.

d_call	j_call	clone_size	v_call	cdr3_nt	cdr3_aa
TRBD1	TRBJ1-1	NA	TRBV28	TGTGCCATCGAGATACTACCGGGACAGGGACCCACTGAAGCTTTCTTT	CAIEILPGQGPTEAFF
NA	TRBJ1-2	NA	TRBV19	TGTGCCAGTATCCCGTCGGCAGGGGAAATCTATGGCTACACCTTC	CASIPSAGEIYGYTF
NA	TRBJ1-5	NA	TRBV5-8	TGTGCCAGCAGCTTGGAACAGAATCAGCCCCAGCATTTT	CASSLEQNQPQHF
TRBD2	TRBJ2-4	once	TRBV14	TGTGCCAGCAGCCGCGGGGGACCCGTTGGAAACATTCAGTACTTC	CASSRGGPVGNIQYF
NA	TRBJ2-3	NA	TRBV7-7	TGTGCCAGCAGCCCCCAGCCAGGGTCAGATACGCAGTATTTT	CASSPQPGSDTQYF
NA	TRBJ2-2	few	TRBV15	TGTGCCACCAGCACCAACACCGGGGAGCTGTTTTTT	CATSTNTGELFF
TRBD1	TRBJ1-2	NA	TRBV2	TGTGCCAGCAGTGGGGACAGAGGGAATGGCTACACCTTC	CASSGDRGNGYTF
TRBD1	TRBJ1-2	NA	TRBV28	TGTGCCAGCAGTCCACCTGTGGGGGTAGCAGGGGGCCTCAACTATGGCTACACCTTC	CASSPPVGVAGGLNYGYTF
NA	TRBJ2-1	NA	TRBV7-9	TGTGCCAGCAGCTTAGGCAGGGCCTCCTACAATGAGCAGTTCTTC	CASSLGRASYNEQFF
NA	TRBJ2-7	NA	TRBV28	TGTGCCAGCAGTCCCCCCCGGTTTCACGAGCAGTACTTC	CASSPPRFHEQYF
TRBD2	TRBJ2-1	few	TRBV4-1	TGCGCCAGCAGCCAAGATCCCGGGAGGGCCTACAGGAAGGACAATGAGCAGTTCTTC	CASSQDPGRAYRKDNEQFF
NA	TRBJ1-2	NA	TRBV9	TGTGCCAGCAGCGTCCTAGGGGGATCCTATGGCTACACCTTC	CASSVLGGSYGYTF
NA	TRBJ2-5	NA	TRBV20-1	TGCAGTCTCAGGGGTCAAGAGACCCAGTACTTC	CSLRGQETQYF
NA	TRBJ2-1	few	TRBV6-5	TGTGCCAGCAAATCGGGAGACAGTGAGCAGTTCTTC	CASKSGDSEQFF
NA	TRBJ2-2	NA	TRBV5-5	TGTGCCAGCAGCTTGGCGGGGGACTCATACACCGGGGAGCTGTTTTTT	CASSLAGDSYTGELFF
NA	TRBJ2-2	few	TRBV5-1	TGCGCCAGCAACTCCGGTGCGGGCCCCAGGGGTGGTAACACCGGGGAGCTGTTTTTT	CASNSGAGPRGGNTGELFF
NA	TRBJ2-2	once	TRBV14	TGTGCCAGCAGCCAAGATTGGGGCGGGACTACCGGGGAGCTGTTTTTT	CASSQDWGGTTGELFF
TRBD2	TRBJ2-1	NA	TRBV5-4	TGTGCCAGCAGCTTGCCGGGAGGGCCAAATGAGCAGTTCTTC	CASSLPGGPNEQFF
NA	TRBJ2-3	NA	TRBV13	TGTGCCAGCAGCCGACTTTACACAGATACGCAGTATTTT	CASSRLYTDTQYF
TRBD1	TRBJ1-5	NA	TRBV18	TGTGCCAGCTCACGGACAGGGAATAGCAATCAGCCCCAGCATTTT	CASSRTGNSNQPQHF
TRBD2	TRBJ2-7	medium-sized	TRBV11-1	TGTGCCAGCAGACGGACCGGACTAGAGGCCGACGAGCAGTACTTC	CASRRTGLEADEQYF
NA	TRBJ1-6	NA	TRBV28	TGTGCCAGCAGTTTCCTACGGAATTCACCCCTCCACTTT	CASSFLRNSPLHF
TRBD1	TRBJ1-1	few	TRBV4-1	TGCGCCAGCAGTGCACAGGGGCTAATGAACACTGAAGCTTTCTTT	CASSAQGLMNTEAFF
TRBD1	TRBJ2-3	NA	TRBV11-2	TGTGCCAGCAGCCAGGGACAGGGAAGGTATTTT	CASSQGQGRYF
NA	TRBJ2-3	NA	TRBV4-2	TGTGCCAGCAGCGTGAATCTCGCAGATACGCAGTATTTT	CASSVNLADTQYF
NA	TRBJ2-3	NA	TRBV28	TGTGCCAGCGCCCCCCCGGGACGGCACACAGATACGCAGTATTTT	CASAPPGRHTDTQYF
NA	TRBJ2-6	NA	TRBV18	TGTGCCAGCTCCGTCGAGAGCTCTGGGGCCAACGTCCTGACTTTC	CASSVESSGANVLTF
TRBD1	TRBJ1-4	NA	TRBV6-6	TGTGCCAGGGGGACAGGGGGAGAAAAACTGTTTTTT	CARGTGGEKLFF
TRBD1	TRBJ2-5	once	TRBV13	TGTGCCAGCAGCGCGCGGGACAGGGGGTTGGAGACCCAGTACTTC	CASSARDRGLETQYF
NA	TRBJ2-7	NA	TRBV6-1	TGTGCCAGCCGTGGGGGGACCCAGATCTACGAGCAGTACTTC	CASRGGTQIYEQYF
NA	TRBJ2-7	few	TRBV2	TGTGCCAGCACCAGCCTCTCCTACGAGCAGTACTTC	CASTSLSYEQYF
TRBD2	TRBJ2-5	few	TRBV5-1	TGCGCCAGCAGCCTGGGACTAGCGATGGAGACCCAGTACTTC	CASSLGLAMETQYF
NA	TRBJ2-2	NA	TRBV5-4	TGTGCCAGCAGCTTGGCCGGGAGCTCGGGCACCGGGGAGCTGTTTTTC	CASSLAGSSGTGELFF
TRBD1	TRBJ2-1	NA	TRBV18	TGTGCCAGCTCACCTAATACCGGGACAGGGAGTGTGCGTGAGCAGTTCTTC	CASSPNTGTGSVREQFF
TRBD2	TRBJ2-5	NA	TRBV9	TGTGCCAGCAGCCGAGCGGGAGGAACACAAGAGACCCAGTACTTC	CASSRAGGTQETQYF
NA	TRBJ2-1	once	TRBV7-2	TGTGCCAGCAGCTTAAATGGGGGGTTGGAGCAGTTCTTC	CASSLNGGLEQFF
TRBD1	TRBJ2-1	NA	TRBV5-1	TGCGCCAGCAGTTACGGACAGGACCTCTACAATGAGCAGTTCTTC	CASSYGQDLYNEQFF
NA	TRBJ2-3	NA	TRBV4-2	TGTGCCAGCAGCCTACCCTCTAGCACAGATACGCAGTATTTT	CASSLPSSTDTQYF
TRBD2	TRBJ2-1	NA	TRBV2	TGTGCCATCACTAGCGGACACAATGAGCAGTTCTTC	CAITSGHNEQFF
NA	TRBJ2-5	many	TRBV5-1	TGCGCCAGCAGCTGGCGGTCGGGCGCGGAGACCCAGTACTTC	CASSWRSGAETQYF
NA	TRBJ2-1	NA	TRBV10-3	TGTGCCATCACCTCGAGCGGTTTTATCGATGAGCAGTTCTTC	CAITSSGFIDEQFF
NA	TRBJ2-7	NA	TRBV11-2	TGTGCCAGCAGCTTAGGGGGCGCCGTTTATTACGAGCAGTACTTC	CASSLGGAVYYEQYF
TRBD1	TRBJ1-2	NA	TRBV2	TGTGCCAGCACCTCAGGGACAGGGGACTATGGCTACACCTTC	CASTSGTGDYGYTF